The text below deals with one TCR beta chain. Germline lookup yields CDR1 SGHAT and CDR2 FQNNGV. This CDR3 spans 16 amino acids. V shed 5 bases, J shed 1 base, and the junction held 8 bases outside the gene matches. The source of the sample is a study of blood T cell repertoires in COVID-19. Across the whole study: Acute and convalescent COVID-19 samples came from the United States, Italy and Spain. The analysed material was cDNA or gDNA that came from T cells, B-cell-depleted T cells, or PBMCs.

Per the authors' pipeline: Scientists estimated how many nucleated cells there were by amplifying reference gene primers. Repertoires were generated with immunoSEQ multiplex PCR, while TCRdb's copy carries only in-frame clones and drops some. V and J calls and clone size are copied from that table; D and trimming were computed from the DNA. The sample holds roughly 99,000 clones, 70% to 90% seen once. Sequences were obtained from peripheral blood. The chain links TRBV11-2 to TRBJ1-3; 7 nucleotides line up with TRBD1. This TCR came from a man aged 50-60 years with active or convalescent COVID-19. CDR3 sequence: CASSKTGVPSGNTIYF. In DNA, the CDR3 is TGTGCCAGCAGCAAAACAGGGGTACCATCTGGAAACACCATATATTTT.